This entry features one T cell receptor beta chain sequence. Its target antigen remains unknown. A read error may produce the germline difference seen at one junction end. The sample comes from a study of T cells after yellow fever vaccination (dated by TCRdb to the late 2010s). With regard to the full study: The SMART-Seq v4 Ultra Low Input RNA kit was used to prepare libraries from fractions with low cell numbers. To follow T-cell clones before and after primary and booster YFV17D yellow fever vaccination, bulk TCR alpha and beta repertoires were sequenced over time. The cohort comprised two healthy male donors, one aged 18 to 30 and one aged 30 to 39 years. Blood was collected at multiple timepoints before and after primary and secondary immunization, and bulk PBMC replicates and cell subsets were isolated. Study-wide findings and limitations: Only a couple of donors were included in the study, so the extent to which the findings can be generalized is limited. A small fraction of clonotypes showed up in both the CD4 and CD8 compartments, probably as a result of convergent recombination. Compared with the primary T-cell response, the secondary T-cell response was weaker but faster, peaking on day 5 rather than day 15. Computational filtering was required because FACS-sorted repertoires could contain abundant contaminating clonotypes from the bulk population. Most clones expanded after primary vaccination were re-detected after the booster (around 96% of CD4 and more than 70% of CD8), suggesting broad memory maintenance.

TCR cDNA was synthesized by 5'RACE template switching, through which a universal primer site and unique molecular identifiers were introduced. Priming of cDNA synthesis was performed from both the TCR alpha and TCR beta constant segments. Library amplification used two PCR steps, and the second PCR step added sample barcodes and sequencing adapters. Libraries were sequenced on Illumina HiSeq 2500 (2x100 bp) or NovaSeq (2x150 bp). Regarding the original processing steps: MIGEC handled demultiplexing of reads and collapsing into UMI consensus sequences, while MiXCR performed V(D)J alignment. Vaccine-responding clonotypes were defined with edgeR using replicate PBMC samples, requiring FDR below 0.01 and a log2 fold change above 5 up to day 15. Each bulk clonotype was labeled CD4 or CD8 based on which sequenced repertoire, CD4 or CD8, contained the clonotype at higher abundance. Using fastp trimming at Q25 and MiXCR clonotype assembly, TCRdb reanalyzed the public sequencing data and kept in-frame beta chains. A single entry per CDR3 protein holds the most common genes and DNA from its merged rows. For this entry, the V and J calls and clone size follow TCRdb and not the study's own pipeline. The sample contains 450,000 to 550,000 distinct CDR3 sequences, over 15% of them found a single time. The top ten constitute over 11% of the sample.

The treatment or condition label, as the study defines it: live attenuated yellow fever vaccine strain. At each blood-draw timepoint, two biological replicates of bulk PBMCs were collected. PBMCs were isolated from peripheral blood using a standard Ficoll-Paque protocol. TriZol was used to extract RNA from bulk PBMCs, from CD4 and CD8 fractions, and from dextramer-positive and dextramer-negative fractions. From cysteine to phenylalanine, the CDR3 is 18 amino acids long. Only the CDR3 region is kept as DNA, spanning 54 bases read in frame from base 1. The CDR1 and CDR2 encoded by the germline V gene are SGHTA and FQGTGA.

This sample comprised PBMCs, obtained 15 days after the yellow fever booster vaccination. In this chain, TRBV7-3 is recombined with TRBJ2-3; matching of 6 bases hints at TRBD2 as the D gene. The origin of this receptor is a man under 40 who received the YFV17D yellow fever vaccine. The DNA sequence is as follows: TGTGCCAGCAGCTTAAAGCCTGTAATGCGGGGCCCGACAGATAAGCAGTATTTT. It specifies CASSLKPVMRGPTDKQYF.